This T cell receptor (beta chain) was captured by sequencing in a study of T cell responses to AZD1222 COVID-19 vaccine. Some clones are missing from TCRdb's copy, which holds only in-frame ones; the method was immunoSEQ multiplex PCR. The sample carries about 130,000 clones, over 75% recorded once. For this clone: The antigen is unknown.

Findings and limits, study-wide: Spike-specific TCR breadth and depth went up after people got two AZD1222 doses. The number of AZD1222 recipients seropositive at baseline was only six. Dominant at 160-218 and 743-854, vaccine-associated CD4 TCRs also spanned spike. Sampling that yielded the repertoires occurred only after the peak T cell response.

The sequencing used peripheral blood, collected on day 0 of AZD1222 vaccination. This clonotype originated in an adult in good health.

DNA for the CDR3: TGTGCCAGCAGCCCCCAAAACGGGAAGGGTGAGACCCAGTACTTC. Amino acid sequence: CASSPQNGKGETQYF. This rearrangement joins TRBV4-2 to TRBJ2-5; possibly TRBD2 for D (5 bases). Trimming took 4 bases from V and 5 from J, leaving 17 bases between them. The CDR3 runs to 15 residues. Germline V CDR1 and CDR2: LGHNA, YNFKEQ.